The 28 T cell receptor beta chains below all came from one sample that was sequenced in a study of molecular identifiers for immune sequencing clone quantification. TCRdb called the PCR reads again in MiXCR, with one record for every CDR3 protein. Of about 500,000 distinct CDR3 sequences listed, about 25% were seen once; the top ten hold 0.7% to 0.9%. The sequenced material came from naive CD8+ T cells from blood, with Jurkat cell RNA spiked in. Subset noted: FACS-sorted CD8+CD4-CCR7+CD45RA+ naive T cells. All receptors derive from a human donor in good health. Some libraries in this study had Jurkat cell RNA spiked in.

This CDR3 is CASSYPDRVKWTEAFF. CDR3 in DNA: TGTGCCAGCAGTTACCCCGACAGGGTCAAATGGACTGAAGCTTTCTTT. The rearrangement joins TRBV6-6 to TRBJ1-1; TRBD1 aligns across 7 bases. The junction had 11 bases not matched to a gene; V was cut back by 2 bases and J by 5 bases. Per germline, CDR1 MNHNY and CDR2 SVGAGI (reference sequence). This CDR3 comprises 16 residues.

V is TRBV7-8 and J is TRBJ1-5; D is possibly TRBD1 (5 bases). This CDR3 comprises 16 residues. Germline assignment: CDR1 SGHVS and CDR2 FQNEAQ. V was trimmed by 4 bases and J by 5 bases, leaving 18 bases between them. The CDR3 DNA reads as TGTGCCAGCAGCTCCCGGCAGGGAGGACTATATCAGCCCCAGCATTTT. This translates into CASSSRQGGLYQPQHF.

Concerning this clonotype: This may stem from a read error, because a much larger clone lies one nucleotide away. V usage is TRBV5-1 and J usage is TRBJ2-5; 8 nucleotides agree with TRBD1. The trim removed 7 bases at V and 2 bases at J, leaving 10 bases unmatched. The CDR3 runs to 15 residues. Germline V CDR1 and CDR2: SGHRS, YFSETQ. The CDR3 sequence is CASGLDRGAQETQYF. The CDR3 DNA is TGCGCCAGCGGCCTAGACAGGGGTGCTCAAGAGACCCAGTACTTC.

The chain couples TRBV28 to TRBJ2-1; the D is unclear. The CDR3 has 14 amino acids. Germline CDR1 reads MDHEN; CDR2 reads SYDVKM. V dropped 6 bases and J dropped 0 bases, with 9 bases sitting between them. CDR3 DNA sequence: TGTGCCAGCAGGGGCGTGAACTCCTACAATGAGCAGTTCTTC. This translates into CASRGVNSYNEQFF.

This clonotype showed up just a few times. The chain employs TRBV14 and TRBJ2-7; tentatively, D is TRBD2 (6 bases). CDR1 SGHDN and CDR2 FVKESK come from the germline V gene. Trimming took 3 bases from V and 6 from J, leaving 12 bases between them. This CDR3 is 13 amino acids long. The CDR3 DNA reads TGTGCCAGCAGCCATGACGGGACTGGCGAGCAGTACTTC. It encodes CASSHDGTGEQYF.

On this clonotype: This may be a read error, as it is one base from a much larger clone. The gene calls are TRBV6-2 or TRBV6-3 and TRBJ2-5; D gene uncertain. The CDR3 runs 14 residues. Germline V gives CDR1 MNHEY, CDR2 SVGEGT. In DNA form, the CDR3 reads TGTGCCAGCAGTTATGTCAGACTTCAAGAGACCCGGTACTTC. This gives the protein CASSYVRLQETRYF.

With regard to this clonotype: This clone may be a read error of a much larger clone one base away. The chain recombines TRBV20-1 with TRBJ2-4; the D call may be TRBD1 or TRBD2 (5 bases each). V lost 0 bases, J lost 3 bases, and 12 bases lay in between. The CDR3 has 15 residues. Germline V gene data show CDR1 as DFQATT and CDR2 as SNEGSKA (reference sequence). Here the CDR3 DNA reads TGCAGTGCTAGAGACAGCCGGGACGGCAAAAACATTCAGTACTTC. Residues: CSARDSRDGKNIQYF.

This clonotype came up a few times. The rearrangement joins TRBV28 to TRBJ2-3; 10 bases agree with TRBD1. V lost 7 bases to trimming and J lost 3 bases; unmatched junction nucleotides: 10. This CDR3 spans 16 amino acids. From germline, CDR1 is MDHEN and CDR2 SYDVKM. Here the CDR3 reads CASTLRTGGITDTQYF. The CDR3 DNA sequence: TGTGCCAGCACCCTCCGGACAGGGGGTATAACAGATACGCAGTATTTT.

This chain connects TRBV4-1 to TRBJ2-7; 7 nucleotides agree with TRBD1. V trimming: 2 bases; J trimming: 4 bases; junction bases outside the gene matches: 5. Germline V gives CDR1 MGHRA, CDR2 YSYEKL. The CDR3 extends over 14 amino acids. In DNA, the CDR3 is TGCGCCAGCAGCCAACTCGACAGGGAGTACGAGCAGTACTTC. This sequence encodes CASSQLDREYEQYF.

To note about this clonotype: Compared with germline, one end of the junction differs, possibly owing to a read error. This chain links TRBV9 with TRBJ2-3; D remains unclear. Looked up from germline, CDR1 is SGDLS and CDR2 is YYNGEE. The CDR3 is made up of 13 amino acids. This CDR3 reads CPSKRLVADTQYF. DNA of the CDR3: TGTCCCAGCAAACGTTTGGTTGCAGATACGCAGTATTTT.

V and J are TRBV4-1 and TRBJ2-7; 8 bases line up with TRBD1. CDR3 size: 15 residues. Germline CDR1 reads MGHRA; CDR2 reads YSYEKL. Germline trimming cut 0 bases from V and 2 bases from J; bases unmatched to any gene: 3. The CDR3 sequence: CASSQDRGPAYEQYF. The CDR3 nucleotides are TGCGCCAGCAGCCAAGACAGGGGGCCCGCCTACGAGCAGTACTTC.

The rearrangement joins TRBV27 to TRBJ2-2, with D maybe TRBD2 (5 bases). V shed 7 bases and J shed 1 base, with 10 bases lying between them. CDR3 length equals 14 residues. Germline V gene sequence: CDR1 MNHEY, CDR2 SMNVEV (reference sequence). The CDR3 spells CASIGEGNTGELFF. DNA for the CDR3: TGTGCCAGCATCGGTGAGGGGAACACCGGGGAGCTGTTTTTT.

In its sample, this clonotype was seen many times. This CDR3 reads CSAYPRGHSNQPQHF. As DNA, the CDR3 is TGCAGTGCGTACCCCCGGGGACATAGCAATCAGCCCCAGCATTTT. The V call is TRBV20-1, the J call TRBJ1-5; D is possibly TRBD1 (6 bases). The length of the CDR3 is 15 residues. V was pared by 6 bases and J by 0 bases, with 15 bases between. Germline V gene lookup returns CDR1 DFQATT and CDR2 SNEGSKA (reference sequence).

Only a few counts were recorded for this clonotype. The chain carries TRBV21-1 and TRBJ1-5; TRBD1 was called by the table and not checked on the DNA. TRBV21-1 corresponds to a pseudogene. CDR3 length: 15 amino acids. The CDR3 sequence is CASSKGRQVNQPQHF. The CDR3 region has the DNA TGTGCCAGCAGCAAAGGTCGACAGGTGAATCAGCCCCAGCATTTT.

Details on this clonotype: The junction does not match germline at one end; this may be a read error. The chain carries TRBV7-3 and TRBJ2-3; no clear D. The CDR3 runs to 15 residues. Germline lookup yields CDR1 SGHTA and CDR2 FQGTGA. In nucleotides, the CDR3 is TGTGCCAGCAGCCCAGGACGTTTCGGCACAGATCCGCAGTATTTT. This translates into CASSPGRFGTDPQYF. The full variable domain, with the rest looked up from reference TRBV7-3 and TRBJ2-3, is GAGVSQTPSNKVTEKGKYVELRCDPISGHTALYWYRQSLGQGPEFLIYFQGTGAADDSGLPNDRFFAVRPEGSVSTLKIQRTERGDSAVYLCASSPGRFGTDPQYFGPGTRLTVL.

There are a few counts of this clonotype. The chain has TRBV7-9 and TRBJ2-2, with D uncertain. The CDR3 sequence is 14 residues long. The ends were cut back, 4 bases at V and 7 bases at J, with 13 bases in the middle. Germline V gene data show CDR1 as SEHNR and CDR2 as FQNEAQ (reference sequence). DNA of the CDR3: TGTGCCAGCAGCTCCCCCGCCCTAATCGGGGAGCTGTTTTTT. It codes for CASSSPALIGELFF.

In its sample, this clonotype was seen many times. This rearrangement joins TRBV11-2 to TRBJ2-5; 7 bases fit TRBD1. V dropped 5 bases and J dropped 1; count of bases not matched to a gene: 10. The CDR3 has 16 amino acids. Germline loops: CDR1 SGHAT, CDR2 FQNNGV. Here the CDR3 reads CASSPGQASLQETQYF. In nucleotides, the CDR3 is TGTGCCAGCAGCCCTGGACAGGCATCTCTCCAAGAGACCCAGTACTTC.

CDR3 in DNA: TGTGCCAGCAGTTACCTCGGGGAACTCTACGAGCAGTACTTC. The encoded protein is CASSYLGELYEQYF. The chain couples TRBV6-6 to TRBJ2-7, with D possibly matching TRBD2 (5 bases). Between the trimmed V and J ends, which lost 2 bases and 3 bases, there was a span of 11 bases. The CDR3 extends over 14 amino acids. Germline V gives CDR1 MNHNY, CDR2 SVGAGI (reference sequence).

A word on this clonotype: A much bigger clone sits one base away, suggesting this may be a read error. A read error is likely, as this CDR3 ends without the conserved phenylalanine or tryptophan. The chain carries TRBV20-1 and TRBJ2-7; D ambiguous. The germline CDR1 and CDR2 sequences are DFQATT and SNEGSKA (reference sequence). Trimming removed 3 bases at V and 0 bases at J, with 9 bases between. The CDR3 length is 13 residues. The CDR3 DNA sequence: TGCAGTGCTAGTAGGGCATTCTCCTACGAGCAGTACCTC. Its protein is CSASRAFSYEQYL.

J is TRBJ2-5 and V is TRBV6-6, with D possibly being TRBD2 (6 bases). Per germline, CDR1 MNHNY and CDR2 SVGAGI (reference sequence). CDR3 length: 14 amino acids. With 0 bases removed from V and 3 bases from J, the gap between germline ends came to 8 bases. CDR3 residues: CASSYSGTEETQYF. The CDR3 nucleotides read TGTGCCAGCAGTTACTCGGGGACTGAAGAGACCCAGTACTTC.

This clonotype was counted only a few times. The rearrangement joins TRBV2 to TRBJ2-5, with D perhaps TRBD1 or TRBD2 (5 bases each). Germline loops: CDR1 SNHLY, CDR2 FYNNEI. The CDR3 runs 13 residues. Trimming left V 7 bases short and J 2 bases short, with 11 bases between. CDR3 sequence: CASMGVVQETQYF. Written as DNA, the CDR3 is TGTGCCAGCATGGGGGTGGTACAAGAGACCCAGTACTTC.

The rearrangement links TRBV12-3 or TRBV12-4 to TRBJ1-1, with 8 bases that match TRBD1. J was trimmed by 6 bases and V by 7 bases; bases with no gene match: 7. The CDR3 contains 13 residues. The CDR3 DNA reads TGTGCCAGCACGTCAGGGGGCATCCCTGAAGCTTTCTTT. Its protein product is CASTSGGIPEAFF.

This clonotype was detected ten times or more. The rearrangement links TRBV7-9 to TRBJ2-6, with D unresolved. Trimming pared 4 bases from V and 0 bases from J, leaving 13 bases between. Germline CDR1 SEHNR, CDR2 FQNEAQ (reference sequence). The CDR3 has 17 amino acids. This CDR3 reads CASSYNPQSSGANVLTF. CDR3 bases: TGTGCCAGCAGCTATAATCCCCAGAGCTCTGGGGCCAACGTCCTGACTTTC.

The chain couples TRBV20-1 to TRBJ2-7, with 8 bases aligning to TRBD1. V dropped 5 bases and J dropped 0; count of bases not matched to a gene: 9. Germline values: CDR1 DFQATT, CDR2 SNEGSKA (reference sequence). The CDR3 loop spans 15 amino acids. For the CDR3, the DNA is TGCAGTGCTTGGCTTCGGACAGGGAGCTCCTACGAGCAGTACTTC. Its protein is CSAWLRTGSSYEQYF.

This chain's CDR3 is CASSFGRTAISNYGYTF. The DNA for the CDR3 is TGTGCCAGCAGCTTCGGTCGGACAGCCATTTCTAACTATGGCTACACCTTC. The J gene is TRBJ1-2, the V gene TRBV12-3 or TRBV12-4; possible D gene TRBD1, 6 bases. V gave up 6 bases and J gave up 0 bases, with 20 bases separating them. The CDR3 contains 17 residues.

This clonotype was counted at least ten times. The V call is TRBV2, the J call TRBJ2-3; D unresolved. This CDR3 is 14 amino acids long. V gave up 3 bases and J gave up 0 bases, with 7 bases separating them. Per germline, CDR1 SNHLY and CDR2 FYNNEI. The CDR3 region has the DNA TGTGCCAGCAGTGACTGGTCTAGCACAGATACGCAGTATTTT. It translates to CASSDWSSTDTQYF.

This clonotype was observed a handful of times. The chain carries TRBV28 and TRBJ2-7, with 7 bases that match TRBD1. CDR3 size: 14 residues. Germline CDR1 is MDHEN and CDR2 is SYDVKM. Trimming cost V 6 bases and J 6 bases; bases outside gene matches: 11. The CDR3 nucleotides are TGTGCCAGCAGACCGGGGACAGCGTGGGGCGAGCAGTACTTC. As protein: CASRPGTAWGEQYF.

In this sample, this clonotype turned up many times. This chain links TRBV20-1 with TRBJ2-3; 7 positions match TRBD2. This CDR3 contains 14 residues. The ends lost 5 bases at V and 2 bases at J; junction bases unmatched: 7. Germline CDR1 reads DFQATT; CDR2 reads SNEGSKA (reference sequence). CDR3 sequence: CSADGGDPTDTQYF. DNA for the CDR3: TGCAGTGCTGATGGGGGGGACCCCACAGATACGCAGTATTTT.